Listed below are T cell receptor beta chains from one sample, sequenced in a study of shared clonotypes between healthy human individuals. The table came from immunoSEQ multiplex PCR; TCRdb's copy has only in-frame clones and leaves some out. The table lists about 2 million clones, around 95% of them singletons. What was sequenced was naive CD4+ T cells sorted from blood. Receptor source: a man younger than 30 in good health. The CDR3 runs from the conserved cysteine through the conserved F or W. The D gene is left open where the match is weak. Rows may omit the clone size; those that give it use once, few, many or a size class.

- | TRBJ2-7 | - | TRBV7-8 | TGTGCCAGCAGCTTAGAAATAGGGACCTCAATCGCCTACGAGCAGTACTTC | CASSLEIGTSIAYEQYF
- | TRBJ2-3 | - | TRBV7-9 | TGTGCCAGCAGCTTAGGCGACTACAAAACTAGCACAGATACGCAGTATTTT | CASSLGDYKTSTDTQYF
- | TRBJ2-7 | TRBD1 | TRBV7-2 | TGTGCCAGCGGCCCCCCCTCCCGGGGACAGTCCTACGAGCAGTACTTC | CASGPPSRGQSYEQYF
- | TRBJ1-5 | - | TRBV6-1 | TGTGCCAGCAGTCCAGACTCCTATGGAGGACTCCAGCATTTT | CASSPDSYGGLQHF
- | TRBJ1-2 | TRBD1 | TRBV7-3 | TGTGCCAGCAGCTTAACCTCTGGGGGGACAGACTATGGCTACACCTTC | CASSLTSGGTDYGYTF
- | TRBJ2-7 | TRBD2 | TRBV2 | TGTGCCAGCACAGCGGGAGTGTCCTACGAGCAGTACTTC | CASTAGVSYEQYF
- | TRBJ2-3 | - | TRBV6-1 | TGTGCCAGCAGTGAATTGGGGGATAGCACAGATACGCAGTATTTT | CASSELGDSTDTQYF
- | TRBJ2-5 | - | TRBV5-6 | TGTGCCAGCAGCCCCGGACTCCACCTGGAGACCCAGTACTTC | CASSPGLHLETQYF
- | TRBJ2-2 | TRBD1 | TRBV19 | TGTGCCAGTAGTAATACCGGGACAGGGAACACCGGGGAGCTGTTTTTT | CASSNTGTGNTGELFF
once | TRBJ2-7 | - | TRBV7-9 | TGTGCCAGCAGCTTAACAGGGAACGAGCAGTACTTC | CASSLTGNEQYF
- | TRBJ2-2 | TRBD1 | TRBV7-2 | TGTGCCAGCAGCTGGGACAGGGCCGGGGAGCTGTTTTTT | CASSWDRAGELFF
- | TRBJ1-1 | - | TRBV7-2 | TGTGCCAGCAGCTTATTCGGGGGCGACGGCACTGAAGCTTTCTTT | CASSLFGGDGTEAFF
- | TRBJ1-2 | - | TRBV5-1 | TGCGCCAGCAGCCAGGGGTCAGGGGCTAACTATGGCTACACCTTC | CASSQGSGANYGYTF
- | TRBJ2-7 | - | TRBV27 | TGTGCCAGCAGTCAAACAGTTAATCCCCCCTACGAGCAGTACTTC | CASSQTVNPPYEQYF
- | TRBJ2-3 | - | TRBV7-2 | TGTGCCAGCAGCTTAGTTCAGGTCAGGAGCACAGATACGCAGTATTTT | CASSLVQVRSTDTQYF
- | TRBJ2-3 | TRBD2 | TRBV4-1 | TGCGCCAGCAGCCAAGATCCCGGACTAGCGGGGGACACAGATACGCAGTATTTT | CASSQDPGLAGDTDTQYF
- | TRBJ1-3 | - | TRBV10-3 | TGTGCCATCCAGGATGCCTCCATCTCTGGAAACACCATATATTTT | CAIQDASISGNTIYF
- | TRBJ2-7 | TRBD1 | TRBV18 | TGTGCCAGCTCACTTCCCGGGACAGGGACCTACGAGCAGTACTTC | CASSLPGTGTYEQYF
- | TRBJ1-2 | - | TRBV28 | TGTGCCAGCAGTTTCCGGGACGGCGGTAGGGGAGGTGTCTATGGCTACACCTTC | CASSFRDGGRGGVYGYTF
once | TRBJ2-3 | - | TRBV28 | TGTGCCAGCAAGGATCCTACAAGCACAGATACGCAGTATTTT | CASKDPTSTDTQYF
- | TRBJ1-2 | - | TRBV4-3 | TGCGCCAGCAGCCAGGGGGTGGGGGGGCGAGGCTACACCTTC | CASSQGVGGRGYTF
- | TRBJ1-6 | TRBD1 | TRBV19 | TGTGCCAGTAGTAGCCGTCGACAGGGGCGTTCACCCCTCCACTTT | CASSSRRQGRSPLHF